Reported below is one T cell receptor (beta chain). TCRdb recomputed calls from the 5' RACE reads with MiXCR, one row per CDR3 protein. Of about 560,000 distinct CDR3 sequences in the sample, 15% to 20% are singletons; the top ten hold just over 8%. This sample stems from a study of T-cell memory formation after mild COVID-19. Trimming cost V 0 bases and J 5 bases, with 12 bases left between them. Germline CDR1 is SGHRS and CDR2 is YFSETQ. This CDR3 contains 15 residues. The chain carries TRBV5-1 and TRBJ2-1; TRBD1 is a possible D gene (5 bases). The TCR originated in an adult woman who had mild COVID-19 (a few samples of this study predate the infection). Cell type and time point are not known. The sample was PBMCs or a T cell subset sorted from them (not recorded which). CDR3 bases: TGCGCCAGCAGCTTGGGGCAGGGCACCCACAATGAGCAGTTCTTC. Translation gives CASSLGQGTHNEQFF.